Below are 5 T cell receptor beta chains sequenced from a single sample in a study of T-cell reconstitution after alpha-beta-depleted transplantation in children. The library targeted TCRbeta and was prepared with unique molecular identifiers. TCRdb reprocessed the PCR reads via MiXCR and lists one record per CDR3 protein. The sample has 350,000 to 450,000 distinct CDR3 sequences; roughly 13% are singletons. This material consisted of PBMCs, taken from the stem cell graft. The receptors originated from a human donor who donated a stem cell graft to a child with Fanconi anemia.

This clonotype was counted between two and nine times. The CDR3 sequence is CSAPVVDIQETQYF. DNA of the CDR3: TGCAGTGCCCCCGTGGTGGACATACAAGAGACCCAGTACTTC. The V gene is TRBV20-1, the J gene TRBJ2-5, with TRBD1 as a possible D gene (5 bases). This CDR3 has 14 amino acids. The germline V gene encodes CDR1 DFQATT and CDR2 SNEGSKA (reference sequence). Deletions cut 6 bases from V and 2 bases from J, with 16 bases between.

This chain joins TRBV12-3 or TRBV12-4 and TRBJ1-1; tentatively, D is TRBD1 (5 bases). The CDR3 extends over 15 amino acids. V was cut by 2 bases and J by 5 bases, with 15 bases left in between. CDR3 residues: CASSLSGGGMTEAFF. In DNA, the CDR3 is TGTGCCAGCAGTTTATCAGGTGGGGGGATGACTGAAGCTTTCTTT.

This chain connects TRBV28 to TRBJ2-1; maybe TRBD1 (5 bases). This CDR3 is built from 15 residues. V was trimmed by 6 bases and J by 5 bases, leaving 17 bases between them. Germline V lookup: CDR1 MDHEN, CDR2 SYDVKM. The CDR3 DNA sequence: TGTGCCAGCAGGGTCGAGTGGGGCGGACACAATGAGCAGTTCTTC. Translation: CASRVEWGGHNEQFF. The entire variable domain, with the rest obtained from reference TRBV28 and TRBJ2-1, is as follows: DVKVTQSSRYLVKRTGEKVFLECVQDMDHENMFWYRQDPGLGLRLIYFSYDVKMKEKGDIPEGYSVSREKKERFSLILESASTNQTSMYLCASRVEWGGHNEQFFGPGTRLTVL.

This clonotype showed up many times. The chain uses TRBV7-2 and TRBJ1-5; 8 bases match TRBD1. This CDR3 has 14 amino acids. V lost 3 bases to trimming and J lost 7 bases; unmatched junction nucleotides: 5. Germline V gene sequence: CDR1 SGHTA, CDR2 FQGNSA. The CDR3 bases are TGTGCCAGCAGCTTTGGACAGGGCAGCCAGCCCCAGCATTTT. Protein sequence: CASSFGQGSQPQHF.

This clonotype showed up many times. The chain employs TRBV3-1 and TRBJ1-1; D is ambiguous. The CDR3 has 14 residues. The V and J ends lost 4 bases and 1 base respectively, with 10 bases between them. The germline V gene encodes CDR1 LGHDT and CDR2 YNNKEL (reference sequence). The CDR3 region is CASSPTGKNTEAFF. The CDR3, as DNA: TGTGCCAGCAGCCCCACGGGGAAGAACACTGAAGCTTTCTTT.